This T cell receptor (beta chain) was obtained from a study of blood T cell repertoires in COVID-19. About the study: From the United States, Italy and Spain came samples of acute and convalescent COVID-19. T cells, B-cell-depleted T cells, or PBMCs supplied cDNA or gDNA.

Original methodology: Scientists estimated how many nucleated cells there were by amplifying reference gene primers. Profiling relied on immunoSEQ multiplex PCR, and the TCRdb table lists in-frame clones only, not all of them. V and J calls and clone size are as listed in that table; D and trimming were resolved from the DNA. The sample holds about 26,000 clones; around 90% are singletons and the top ten take around 2.8%. Germline CDR1 reads SNHLY; CDR2 reads FYNNEI. With 4 bases removed from V and 4 bases from J, the gap between germline ends came to 17 bases. The CDR3 runs 15 residues. Sequencing used peripheral blood. The V gene is TRBV2, the J gene TRBJ2-7, with a possible D match to TRBD2 (6 bases). This TCR was sampled from a human donor in a cohort sampled during active COVID-19. The CDR3 DNA is TGTGCCAGCAGTGCTTGGGGGGAGGCGGCTTACGAGCAGTACTTC. It yields the protein CASSAWGEAAYEQYF.